Listed below are T cell receptor beta chains from one sample, sequenced in a study of shared clonotypes between healthy human individuals. Assay: immunoSEQ multiplex PCR; the TCRdb copy retains only in-frame clones and omits some. The table includes 2 million to 2.5 million clones, roughly 91% detected once. The sample taken for sequencing was naive CD8+ T cells from PBMCs. These receptors originate from a young man in good health. Some clones in this sample may be carry-over from other donors' samples. Each CDR3 is given with its conserved first and last residue. A D gene is named only where the DNA matches it firmly. Clone sizes are given selectively: once, few, many, or a class where the clone is expanded.

clone size	D gene	V gene	J gene	CDR3 protein
-	TRBD2	TRBV6-5	TRBJ2-7	CASSSTRGGKYYEQYF
-	-	TRBV5-6	TRBJ2-7	CASSLRGTSYEQYF
once	TRBD1	TRBV27	TRBJ1-1	CASSHRGMNTEAFF
-	TRBD2	TRBV7-9	TRBJ2-7	CASSPEGGRTYEQYF
-	TRBD1	TRBV6-1	TRBJ2-1	CASSPGTGRVNEQFF
-	-	TRBV6-1	TRBJ2-7	CASGRGRLEQYF
-	TRBD2	TRBV10-3	TRBJ2-7	CAISESVAGDNEQYF
few	-	TRBV6-5	TRBJ2-2	CASSYSEGWSGELFF
-	-	TRBV4-2	TRBJ2-7	CASSPRASEITYEQYF
-	TRBD1	TRBV27	TRBJ2-2	CASSPGTGRTGELFF
-	-	TRBV10-1	TRBJ2-7	CASSSTSNHEQYF
-	-	TRBV14	TRBJ2-7	CASSLEPNLPYEQYF
-	-	TRBV28	TRBJ2-7	CASSLKPGISSYEQYF
once	-	TRBV9	TRBJ1-2	CASSGGGRTSEPLNYGYTF
-	TRBD2	TRBV2	TRBJ2-1	CASSEPGDLAGLSDNEQFF
-	-	TRBV9	TRBJ2-2	CASSGRQFTGELFF
-	-	TRBV7-8	TRBJ1-1	CASSLAGRQANTEAFF
-	-	TRBV5-6	TRBJ2-7	CASSYLSSYEQYF
-	-	TRBV27	TRBJ2-7	CASQYRGPGYEQYF
once	TRBD1	TRBV23-1	TRBJ1-1	CASSPDRGAFGWTEAFF
-	TRBD1	TRBV27	TRBJ2-5	CASTLDRGRETQYF
-	-	TRBV9	TRBJ1-2	CASSASPGTAYGYTF
-	TRBD2	TRBV19	TRBJ2-7	CASSIGEGLAGEQYF
-	-	TRBV29-1	TRBJ1-2	CSGRDDFYGYTF
-	TRBD2	TRBV27	TRBJ2-3	CATYRRTSGIDTQYF
-	-	TRBV5-3	TRBJ2-7	CARSFGTGIRYEQYF
-	TRBD1	TRBV7-9	TRBJ1-1	CASSPWTGNEAFF
-	TRBD2	TRBV28	TRBJ2-5	CASSPPYGTSGRLGETQYF
-	-	TRBV2	TRBJ2-5	CASSEAGGTQETQYF
-	-	TRBV7-6	TRBJ1-1	CASSKGQNTEAFF
-	-	TRBV6-1	TRBJ1-1	CASSELPGRKLPNTEAFF
-	-	TRBV11-2	TRBJ1-1	CASSLDRGTEAFF
-	TRBD1	TRBV27	TRBJ1-4	CASSLSGTGKEKLFF
-	-	TRBV6-5	TRBJ1-1	CASSYRDVLTTEAFF
once	-	TRBV6-5	TRBJ2-7	CASSYSKVYTLGEQYF
-	TRBD1	TRBV28	TRBJ2-7	CASSFPGTGHYEQYF
-	-	TRBV28	TRBJ1-3	CASSFHREVPGNTIYF
-	-	TRBV5-1	TRBJ2-5	CASSFFPNDRQETQYF
-	-	TRBV10-3	TRBJ2-7	CAISGGTLSYEQYF
-	-	TRBV2	TRBJ2-1	CASREPSSYNEQFF
-	-	TRBV28	TRBJ2-1	CASSLKYGGSNEQFF
few	-	TRBV7-8	TRBJ1-2	CASSLRVADSRTF
-	TRBD1	TRBV4-1	TRBJ2-3	CASSTRQGSTDTQYF
-	TRBD1	TRBV9	TRBJ2-7	CASSVGIGQGYEQYF
-	-	TRBV5-1	TRBJ1-2	CASSWGREYTF
-	-	TRBV9	TRBJ1-1	CASTMGVGNTEAFF
once	-	TRBV5-4	TRBJ2-3	CASSLSSPDTQYF
-	-	TRBV6-5	TRBJ2-7	CASSSTGMSYEQYF